The text below deals with one TCR beta chain. What it binds is unknown. The record originates from a study of T-cell memory formation after mild COVID-19. TCRdb reprocessed the 5' RACE reads via MiXCR and lists one record per CDR3 protein. The table includes 300,000 to 400,000 distinct CDR3 sequences, more than 20% detected once. V was cut by 4 bases and J by 3 bases, with 14 bases left in between. Germline CDR1 is KGHDR and CDR2 is SFDVKD. This CDR3 region has 15 residues. Notes on the study in general: Proof of SARS-CoV-2 specificity was absent for the second-wave clones that crested on day 37. Those CD4+ clones that contracted were mainly in CM and EM (CD8+ ones in EMRA). In pre-infection memory, a portion of responding clones appeared, which suggested that cross-reactive memory joined.

The sequence was collected from an adult woman who had mild COVID-19 (a few samples of this study predate the infection). Cell type and time point are not known. The chain is built from TRBV24-1 and TRBJ1-2, with D possibly being TRBD1 (6 bases). The sequenced sample consisted of PBMCs or a T cell subset sorted from them (not recorded which). As DNA, the CDR3 is TGTGCCACCAGTGACGGACAGCGCCCGGACTATGGCTACACCTTC. Protein product: CATSDGQRPDYGYTF.